Here is one T cell receptor beta chain with its context. The antigen is undetermined. A junction boundary mismatches the germline segment, possibly from a read error. The data belong to a study of T cell responses to AZD1222 COVID-19 vaccine. Libraries were prepared by immunoSEQ multiplex PCR; TCRdb keeps only in-frame clonotypes and omits some of them. The profile shows over 150,000 clones, approximately 86% of them singletons. Broader study findings: Recipients of two AZD1222 doses showed rising Spike-specific TCR breadth and depth. Seropositive at baseline were only a handful of AZD1222 recipients. Donors in the cohort were predominantly white British and more often female, and clonal diversity was possibly underestimated.

The CDR3 totals 14 residues. Per the germline V gene, CDR1 is DFQATT and CDR2 is SNEGSKA (reference sequence). The sequence was collected from an adult who received the AZD1222 COVID-19 vaccine. The rearrangement links TRBV20-1 to TRBJ2-7, with D hard to call. The specimen was peripheral blood, collected 28 days after the second AZD1222 dose. CDR3 in DNA: TGCTGTGCTAGTAGGGATGGAAACGACTCCGAGCAGTACTTC. Translated: CCASRDGNDSEQYF.